These T cell receptor beta chains were read from a single sample in a study of T cell responses to AZD1222 COVID-19 vaccine. TCRdb's table, derived via immunoSEQ multiplex PCR, lists solely in-frame clones and lacks some. This table holds approximately 130,000 clones, around nine tenths found once. Sequencing was performed on peripheral blood, taken on day 0 of AZD1222 vaccination. Source of these receptors: an adult in good health. Each CDR3 is given with its conserved first and last residue. The D gene is left open where the match is weak. Not all rows give a size; the values are once, few, many and, for expanded clones, a class.

>TRBJ1-5|once|TRBV28|.
TGTGCCAGCAGTATCGGTGACCAGCCCCAGCATTTT
CASSIGDQPQHF
>TRBJ1-3|.|TRBV7-6|.
TGTGCCAGCAGCTCCGCGGGACGGACCGTCTCTGGAAACACCATATATTTT
CASSSAGRTVSGNTIYF
>TRBJ2-7|.|TRBV11-2|.
TGTGCCAGCAGCCGCACGGACTCCTACGAGCAGTACTTC
CASSRTDSYEQYF
>TRBJ2-7|.|TRBV6-5|.
TGTGCCAGCAGTAATATCTACGAGCAGTACTTC
CASSNIYEQYF
>TRBJ2-1|.|TRBV5-1|.
TGCGCCAGCAGCTTGGACGGTAGCAGCTATGAGCAGTTCTTC
CASSLDGSSYEQFF
>TRBJ2-3|.|TRBV2|.
TGTGCCAGCAGGTTAAGCGGACGCACAGATACGCAGTATTTT
CASRLSGRTDTQYF
>TRBJ2-3|.|TRBV14|TRBD2
TGTGCCAGCAGCCAAGAGTCGGCTAGCGGGACTCACACAGATACGCAGTATTTT
CASSQESASGTHTDTQYF
>TRBJ2-1|.|TRBV5-1|.
TGCGCCAGCAGTTCGTCGGGTGGCTACAATGAGCAGTTCTTC
CASSSSGGYNEQFF
>TRBJ2-6|.|TRBV19|.
TGTGCCAGTAGTGTTGAACAGGGTACTGGGGCCAACGTCCTGACTTTC
CASSVEQGTGANVLTF
>TRBJ2-1|.|TRBV7-2|TRBD2
TGTGCCAGCAGCTTAGATCGGGGAGCGGGAGTGGGAAACAATGAGCAGTTCTTC
CASSLDRGAGVGNNEQFF
>TRBJ2-1|.|TRBV18|.
TGTGCCAGCTCACCAGATCGGGTAGATTACAATGAGCAGTTCTTC
CASSPDRVDYNEQFF
>TRBJ2-7|.|TRBV4-3|TRBD2
TGCGCCAGCAGCCAGGGACTAGCGGGAGTCTACGAGCAGTACTTC
CASSQGLAGVYEQYF
>TRBJ2-7|.|TRBV27|TRBD2
TGTGCCAGCAGTTTAGCGGGAGGGCCGGGAGAGCAGTACTTC
CASSLAGGPGEQYF
>TRBJ1-3|.|TRBV5-4|.
TGTGCCAGCAGCTTACTCCCGGGCCGCTCTGGAAACACCATATATTTT
CASSLLPGRSGNTIYF
>TRBJ1-2|.|TRBV24-1|TRBD1
TGTGCCACCAGTGATACAGGGGGGGCTGTCTATGGCTACACCTTC
CATSDTGGAVYGYTF
>TRBJ2-7|.|TRBV21-1|.
TGTGCCAGCAGCAAAGGGAGCTGGAGTAGCGGGAGTCTCGACGAGCAGTACTTC
CASSKGSWSSGSLDEQYF
>TRBJ2-3|.|TRBV4-1|.
TGCGCCAGCAGCCAAGATTGGTTGGATAGCACAGATACGCAGTATTTT
CASSQDWLDSTDTQYF
>TRBJ1-1|.|TRBV28|.
TGTGCCAGCAGTTTGGGGAATCCTGAAGCTTTCTTT
CASSLGNPEAFF
>TRBJ1-1|.|TRBV15|TRBD1
TGTGCCACCAGCAGATCAGGACAGGAAGAAGCTTTCTTT
CATSRSGQEEAFF
>TRBJ1-2|.|TRBV19|.
TGTGCCAGCCAACTTACGACGGGATTCTATGGCTACACCTTC
CASQLTTGFYGYTF
>TRBJ1-3|.|TRBV6-2/TRBV6-3|.
TGTGCCAGCAGTTACGCCAGGGTTGAAAACACCATATATTTT
CASSYARVENTIYF
>TRBJ1-1|once|TRBV5-1|.
TGCGCCAGCAGCCCCTCCCTCGGGGGTTTGAACACTGAAGCTTTCTTT
CASSPSLGGLNTEAFF
>TRBJ2-7|.|TRBV5-4|TRBD1
TGTGCCAGCAGCTTGTGGACAGGGCCCTCCGAGCAGTACTTC
CASSLWTGPSEQYF
>TRBJ2-5|.|TRBV3-1/TRBV3-2|.
TGTGCCAGCAGCCAGATTACGGACCCAAAAGAGACCCAGTACTTC
CASSQITDPKETQYF
>TRBJ2-5|.|TRBV6-1|.
TGTGCCAGCAGTGAAATTGCAGGGTCCCAAGAGACCCAGTACTTC
CASSEIAGSQETQYF
>TRBJ1-4|.|TRBV28|.
TGTGCCAGCAGTTTCTCCGGACAAGGACTGTTTTTT
CASSFSGQGLFF
>TRBJ2-7|.|TRBV6-2/TRBV6-3|.
TGTGCCAGCAGTTACCGGGACAACTACGAGCAGTACTTC
CASSYRDNYEQYF